The text below deals with one TCR beta chain. What antigen it recognizes has not been identified. No much larger clone is present one base from it, and per-base qualities are unavailable. TCRbeta CDR3 regions were amplified from genomic DNA using the immunoSEQ Assay, a bias-controlled multiplex PCR. The original methods were these. Within the assay, amplification of reference gene primers was used to estimate how many nucleated cells each sample contained. To quantify the absolute abundance of each unique TCRbeta CDR3 rearrangement, sequence reads were collapsed and filtered. Productive Simpson clonality was computed per sample as the square root of Simpson's diversity index over productive rearrangements. The immuneACCESS repertoire file appears here via TCRdb, limited to in-frame rearrangements. These files lack a portion of the clones; in checked studies, under half of the deficit traces to unresolved V genes, and the cause of the others is not known. The DNA gave D and trimming, while V, J and clone size come from that table. The sample data list under 300,000 clones, and around 86% of these were observed just once. The ten top clones hold about an eighth of the sample.

This record belongs to a study of blood T cell repertoires in COVID-19 (TCRdb year 2020). In the study overall: Collaborator samples came from the United States, Italy and Spain and covered acute and convalescent phases of COVID-19. The material from the prospective study consisted of cDNA or gDNA derived from T cells, B-cell-depleted T cells, or PBMCs. A de-identified subject ID, COVID-19 status, age in years and sex were almost always included in the sample metadata. Subjects who had been exposed to COVID-19, were actively infected with it, or had recovered from it provided the deeply sampled blood TCRbeta repertoires that made up the dataset. Samples were obtained from the ongoing ImmuneRACE study (first 160 participants) and from some 1,300 subjects provided by 6 global collaborators. A freely available public database, intended as a resource for researchers studying the immune response to SARS-CoV-2, is where the repertoires were released. Where available, HLA class I and class II types were taken from metadata supplied by the sample provider and were not determined by assay-based typing.

The collaborating institutions used their own protocols to collect whole blood in K2EDTA tubes. Collaborator samples were shipped for TCRbeta analysis as frozen whole blood, isolated PBMCs, or DNA extracted from either sample type. V and J are truncated by 6 bases and 5 bases respectively, leaving an intervening sequence of 16 bases. The CDR3 goes from the cysteine to the phenylalanine over 14 residues. CDR3 DNA only is kept here, 42 bases in frame from base 1. The germline V gene sets CDR1 to KGHSH and CDR2 to LQKENI. What the research found in general, with its limitations: How much clinical and demographic metadata was included differed by source and by participant, and the metadata was provided uncurated.

This receptor chain uses TRBV18 and TRBJ2-5, and TRBD1 may be the D gene, going by 5 matching bases. The sequence was collected from a human donor in a cohort sampled during active COVID-19. The sequenced sample consisted of peripheral blood. The CDR3 reads as follows: CASSPYRNSETQYF. In nucleotide form, the sequence is TGTGCCAGCTCGCCCTACAGGAATTCTGAGACCCAGTACTTC.